The following is a T cell receptor (beta chain) sequence with its context. Original data processing: By means of reference gene primer amplification, nucleated cell counts were estimated. Sequencing was performed with immunoSEQ multiplex PCR; in TCRdb, only in-frame clones are kept and a portion is missing. The DNA gave D and trimming, while V, J and clone size come from that table. The repertoire holds 210,000 or so clones, with around 86% as singletons. CDR1 and CDR2 from the germline V gene are MNHEY and SVGAGI. With 6 bases removed from V and 0 bases from J, the gap between germline ends came to 12 bases. The CDR3 has 15 amino acids. This sample stems from a study of blood T cell repertoires in COVID-19. Study-wide background: The origin of the acute and convalescent COVID-19 samples was the United States, Italy and Spain. Sources were T cells, B-cell-depleted T cells, or PBMCs; the material itself was cDNA or gDNA.

The sequence derives from a man in his forties with acute or convalescent COVID-19. The chain recombines TRBV6-5 with TRBJ2-1, with D possibly matching TRBD2 (6 bases). The specimen sequenced was peripheral blood. CDR3 sequence reads: CASRPAGLSYNEQFF. For the CDR3, the DNA is TGTGCCAGCAGGCCGGCGGGACTCTCCTACAATGAGCAGTTCTTC.